This T cell receptor (beta chain) was captured in a study of OX40 agonist ivuxolimab in advanced cancers. If patients had autoimmune disease history or systemic immunosuppression, they were excluded. Data came from immunoSEQ multiplex PCR; TCRdb stores just in-frame clones and leaves some out. The sample records around 140,000 clones, 93% being singletons. As concerns this clone: Its antigen is still unknown.

Unmatched junction bases numbered 12, after V lost 6 bases and J lost 7 bases. This CDR3 region has 15 residues. Germline CDR1 is ENHRY and CDR2 is SYGVKD. Study findings and constraints: CD4+ T cells averaged fewer expanded clones than CD8+ T cells.

The sample in question was CD4+ or CD8+ T cells sorted from blood, obtained in a trial of the OX40 agonist ivuxolimab. The genes are TRBV10-3 and TRBJ1-2; 9 nucleotides align to TRBD1. The receptor's source is an adult with an advanced solid tumor such as melanoma, head and neck, liver or kidney cancer. CDR3 bases: TGTGCCATCAGCGGGACAGGGAGGGTGGAATCTGGCTACACCTTC. Protein: CAISGTGRVESGYTF.